A single sample gave rise to the 16 T cell receptor beta chains below, sequenced in a study of tumor-infiltrating lymphocytes in oesophageal squamous cell carcinoma (dated by TCRdb to 2016 to 2017). Receptors were amplified or captured by PCR. Instrument on record: Illumina HiSeq 2000. Using fastp at Q25 and MiXCR, TCRdb reprocessed the public reads and kept productive beta chains. Each entry merges the rows of one CDR3 protein and shows their most common DNA and genes. Within this sample are some 10,000 distinct CDR3 sequences, with under 70% of them counted one time only. The leading ten clones occupy approximately 26% of the sample. The sequenced sample consisted of esophageal tumor tissue. Receptors originate from a female donor with esophageal squamous cell carcinoma.

The chain joins TRBV12-3 or TRBV12-4 to TRBJ2-5; a possible D gene is TRBD1 (5 bases). Trimming removed 6 bases at V and 10 bases at J, with 12 bases between. This CDR3 is built from 11 residues. The CDR3 reads CASSQQRGQYF. The CDR3 DNA follows: TGTGCCAGCAGCCAGCAAAGGGGCCAGTACTTC.

This chain uses TRBV11-2 with TRBJ1-4, with D possibly being TRBD1 (6 bases). V was clipped by 0 bases and J by 8 bases, with 13 bases between them. Germline V gene sequence: CDR1 SGHAT, CDR2 FQNNGV. The CDR3 sequence is 15 residues long. CDR3 sequence: CASSLDVQGREKLFF. CDR3 sequence (DNA): TGTGCCAGCAGCTTAGATGTGCAGGGGCGAGAAAAACTGTTTTTT. The variable domain in full, with the rest retrieved from reference TRBV11-2 and TRBJ1-4, is EAGVAQSPRYKIIEKRQSVAFWCNPISGHATLYWYQQILGQGPKLLIQFQNNGVVDDSQLPKDRFSAERLKGVDSTLKIQPAKLEDSAVYLCASSLDVQGREKLFFGSGTQLSVL.

This clonotype is deemed medium-sized (0.01 to 0.1%). The chain carries TRBV11-2 and TRBJ2-3; 7 bases agree with TRBD2. This CDR3 comprises 15 residues. With V trimmed by 4 bases and J by 0 bases, 4 bases remained unmatched. Germline CDR1 and CDR2: SGHAT and FQNNGV. Here the CDR3 reads CASSSLAASTDTQYF. For the CDR3, the DNA is TGTGCCAGCAGCTCGCTAGCGGCTAGCACAGATACGCAGTATTTT.

The J gene is TRBJ2-1, the V gene TRBV5-4; either TRBD1 or TRBD2 may fit D (5 bases each). The J call may be mistaken, given a closer DNA end match to TRBJ2-5. Germline CDR1 reads SGHNT; CDR2 reads YYREEE (reference sequence). CDR3 length equals 16 residues. The CDR3 here is CASSTDPGGGQETQYF. CDR3 nucleotide sequence: TGTGCCAGCAGCACCGATCCAGGTGGGGGCCAAGAGACCCAGTACTTC.

This clonotype has just a few counts. The V and J genes are TRBV7-2 and TRBJ2-5; D ambiguous. This CDR3 is 11 amino acids long. The germline V gene encodes CDR1 SGHTA and CDR2 FQGNSA. The V and J ends lost 3 bases and 4 bases respectively, with 3 bases between them. The CDR3 nucleotides read TGTGCCAGCAGCTTTTTAGAGACCCAGTACTTC. It is translated as CASSFLETQYF.

This clonotype was observed a few times. The CDR3 loop is CASSFVAGSWTDTQYF. CDR3 sequence (DNA): TGTGCCAGCAGCTTCGTAGCGGGGAGCTGGACAGATACGCAGTATTTT. The chain combines TRBV7-2 with TRBJ2-3; 8 bases are shared with TRBD2. The CDR3 spans 16 residues. Germline loops: CDR1 SGHTA, CDR2 FQGNSA. Losses at the gene ends were 3 bases for V and 3 bases for J; bases not matched to a gene: 8. Full variable domain (remainder filled in from reference TRBV7-2 and TRBJ2-3): GAGVSQSPSNKVTEKGKDVELRCDPISGHTALYWYRQSLGQGLEFLIYFQGNSAPDKSGLPSDRFSAERTGGSVSTLTIQRTQQEDSAVYLCASSFVAGSWTDTQYFGPGTRLTVL.

V gene TRBV7-3 combines with J gene TRBJ2-3; TRBD2 agrees at 8 bases. Germline V gene sequence: CDR1 SGHTA, CDR2 FQGTGA. The CDR3 has 14 residues. Trimming removed 7 bases from V and 4 bases from J; junction bases left unmatched: 7. The CDR3 sequence is CASTTGGPADTQYF. CDR3 nucleotides: TGTGCCAGCACCACGGGAGGGCCGGCAGATACGCAGTATTTT. Drawing the rest from reference TRBV7-3 and TRBJ2-3, the complete variable domain is GAGVSQTPSNKVTEKGKYVELRCDPISGHTALYWYRQSLGQGPEFLIYFQGTGAADDSGLPNDRFFAVRPEGSVSTLKIQRTERGDSAVYLCASTTGGPADTQYFGPGTRLTVL.

Of note for this clonotype: Its ends do not fully match the called genes, so a read error is possible. The gene calls are TRBV28 and TRBJ1-2, with D tentatively TRBD1 (6 bases). From germline, CDR1 is MDHEN and CDR2 SYDVKM. The CDR3 is made up of 13 amino acids. CDR3 loop: CASSRGQNYGYAF. As DNA, the CDR3 is TGTGCCAGCAGTCGCGGACAGAACTATGGCTACGCCTTC.

The rearrangement uses TRBV7-2 and TRBJ2-5, with D perhaps TRBD2 (5 bases). Trimming took 2 bases from V and 4 from J, leaving 11 bases between them. The germline gives CDR1 SGHTA, CDR2 FQGNSA. The CDR3 is 14 residues long. The DNA of the CDR3 is TGTGCCAGCAGCTTATCTCGGGGAATAGAGACCCAGTACTTC. It translates to CASSLSRGIETQYF.

The J gene is TRBJ2-1, the V gene TRBV7-2, with TRBD1 identical over 10 bases. Germline V gene sequence: CDR1 SGHTA, CDR2 FQGNSA. Trimming took 4 bases from V and 4 from J; bases not matched to a gene: 13. This CDR3 comprises 18 residues. The CDR3 is CASSWTGGGSGVYNEQFF. DNA for the CDR3: TGTGCCAGCAGCTGGACAGGGGGAGGAAGCGGGGTTTACAATGAGCAGTTCTTC. The full variable domain, in which reference TRBV7-2 and TRBJ2-1 provide the parts outside the CDR3, is GAGVSQSPSNKVTEKGKDVELRCDPISGHTALYWYRQSLGQGLEFLIYFQGNSAPDKSGLPSDRFSAERTGGSVSTLTIQRTQQEDSAVYLCASSWTGGGSGVYNEQFFGPGTRLTVL.

This clonotype has a single count. The CDR3 nucleotides read TGTGCCAGCAGTGAAGTGGGGACTCTCTCCTACGAGCAGTACTTC. It yields the protein CASSEVGTLSYEQYF. The rearrangement uses TRBV6-1 and TRBJ2-7; tentatively, D is TRBD2 (6 bases). This CDR3 contains 15 residues. Trimming left V 1 base short and J 0 bases short, with 10 bases between. Germline loops: CDR1 MNHNS, CDR2 SASEGT.

Concerning this clonotype itself: One end of the junction does not line up with germline, which may come from a read error. The chain is built from TRBV7-9 and TRBJ2-3; possible D gene TRBD1, 6 bases. The closer fit of TRBJ2-2 to the DNA end suggests the J call may be wrong. CDR3 length: 14 amino acids. The germline V gene encodes CDR1 SEHNR and CDR2 FQNEAQ (reference sequence). As DNA, the CDR3 is TGTGCTAGCAGCTTAACAGGGAGCACCGGGGAGCTGTTTTTT. It is translated as CASSLTGSTGELFF.

The chain employs TRBV7-3 and TRBJ2-1; maybe TRBD2 (7 bases). The V gene's germline CDR1 is SGHTA and CDR2 FQGTGA. The CDR3 runs 16 residues. Trimming left V 4 bases short and J 7 bases short, with 20 bases between. The CDR3 loop is CASSYARGAGRNEQFF. As DNA, the CDR3 is TGTGCCAGCAGCTACGCCCGGGGGGCGGGTAGGAATGAGCAGTTCTTC.

The J gene is TRBJ2-5, the V gene TRBV7-3, with D possibly matching TRBD2 (6 bases). Near its end, the DNA agrees better with TRBJ2-1, so the J call may be wrong. The CDR3 length is 16 residues. Looked up from germline, CDR1 is SGHTA and CDR2 is FQGTGA. This chain's CDR3 is CASSLKGGTSYNEQFF. CDR3 sequence (DNA): TGTGCCAGCAGCTTAAAGGGCGGGACCTCCTACAATGAGCAGTTCTTC.

The chain links TRBV7-2 to TRBJ2-3, with D uncertain. The CDR3 is 11 residues long. V lost 5 bases and J 4 bases, leaving 4 bases between the germline ends. CDR1 and CDR2 from the germline V gene are SGHTA and FQGNSA. DNA for the CDR3: TGTGCCAGCAGCGCCTCAGATACGCAGTATTTT. This sequence encodes CASSASDTQYF.

The chain links TRBV7-2 to TRBJ2-4; TRBD1 is a possible D gene (5 bases). Matching the DNA end better, TRBJ2-7 makes the J call doubtful. Germline lookup yields CDR1 SGHTA and CDR2 FQGNSA. The CDR3 loop spans 15 amino acids. The CDR3, as DNA: TGTGCCAGCAGTGGAACCTGGACACTATCCTACGAGCAGTACTTC. Its translation is CASSGTWTLSYEQYF.